Below are 8 T cell receptor beta chains sequenced from a single sample in a study of shared clonotypes between healthy human individuals. The data were produced by immunoSEQ multiplex PCR, yet TCRdb's version contains in-frame clones alone and is incomplete. The repertoire holds over 2 million clones, with over 85% as singletons. Specimen: naive CD4+ T cells sorted from blood. Subset: CD45RA+ positively selected. The receptors stem from a man aged 18 to 30 in good health.

The CDR3 loop reads CASLTGGQEKLFF. CDR3 bases: TGTGCCAGCCTCACAGGGGGCCAAGAAAAACTGTTTTTT. The rearrangement joins TRBV28 to TRBJ1-4; 9 bases align to TRBD1. This CDR3 contains 13 residues. Germline CDR1 MDHEN, CDR2 SYDVKM. Trimming removed 8 bases from V and 8 bases from J; junction bases left unmatched: 6.

The rearrangement links TRBV9 to TRBJ2-2; possible D gene TRBD1, 5 bases. Per the germline V gene, CDR1 is SGDLS and CDR2 is YYNGEE. Trimming cost V 5 bases and J 0 bases, with 11 bases left between them. This CDR3 contains 15 residues. CDR3 sequence: CASSAGLANTGELFF. For the CDR3, the DNA is TGTGCCAGCAGTGCAGGGTTGGCGAACACCGGGGAGCTGTTTTTT.

This sequence joins TRBV10-3 and TRBJ2-3; D is possibly TRBD1 (6 bases). CDR1 and CDR2 (germline): ENHRY, SYGVKD. V shed 9 bases and J shed 2 bases, with 12 bases lying between them. CDR3 length equals 13 residues. This CDR3 reads CAINRDTTDTQYF. The CDR3, as DNA: TGTGCCATTAACCGGGACACCACAGATACGCAGTATTTT.

The chain uses TRBV6-1 and TRBJ1-1; no definite D call. This CDR3 region has 12 residues. Germline CDR1 and CDR2: MNHNS and SASEGT. V dropped 3 bases and J dropped 8 bases, with 10 bases sitting between them. CDR3 sequence: CASSDLRMEAFF. CDR3 coding DNA: TGTGCCAGCAGTGACCTCCGCATGGAAGCTTTCTTT.

The chain combines TRBV10-2 with TRBJ2-7; unclear D gene. V lost 6 bases and J lost 6, with 21 bases in between. CDR1 and CDR2 from the germline V gene are WSHSY and SAAADI. This CDR3 has 15 residues. The DNA for the CDR3 is TGCGCCAGCAGAGTCGCTACTATCAACTACGGCGAGCAGTACTTC. Its translation: CASRVATINYGEQYF.

This chain connects TRBV30 to TRBJ2-7, with D possibly TRBD1 on 8 matching bases. This CDR3 comprises 13 residues. Germline CDR1 reads GTSNPN; CDR2 reads SVGIG (reference sequence). Trimming removed 4 bases at V and 5 bases at J, with 15 bases between. The DNA for the CDR3 is TGTGCCTGGAAGAGGACAGGGAGGGACGAGCAGTACTTC. This gives the protein CAWKRTGRDEQYF.

The chain uses TRBV5-8 and TRBJ1-5, with D possibly being TRBD1 (6 bases). This CDR3 comprises 15 residues. V lost 0 bases, J lost 6 bases, and 13 bases lay in between. Germline-derived CDR1 and CDR2 are SGHTS and YDEGEE. For the CDR3, the DNA is TGTGCCAGCAGCTTGGGGGGCAGGGGAGGTCAGCCCCAGCATTTT. This sequence encodes CASSLGGRGGQPQHF.

The table lists this clone with a count of one. This rearrangement joins TRBV4-3 to TRBJ1-5; D possibly corresponds to TRBD1 (5 bases). V dropped 0 bases and J dropped 7 bases, with 13 bases sitting between them. CDR3 length equals 15 residues. Looked up from germline, CDR1 is LGHNA and CDR2 is YSLEER. The CDR3 spells CASSQEWGSTQPQHF. Written as DNA, the CDR3 is TGCGCCAGCAGCCAAGAGTGGGGGTCGACCCAGCCCCAGCATTTT.